These T cell receptor beta chains were read from a single sample in a study of cytomegalovirus exposure and HLA in healthy donors. Profiled with immunoSEQ multiplex PCR; TCRdb holds only in-frame clones, not every one. This table has some 310,000 clones, around 90% appearing once. The material sequenced was PBMCs. Receptors were obtained from a man aged 30 to 39 in good health and CMV-seronegative. Each CDR3 is given with its conserved first and last residue. Each record gives: CDR3 DNA, CDR3 protein, V gene, clone size, J gene, D gene. A D gene is named only where the DNA matches it firmly. The size entry is marked missing in some rows and otherwise reads once, few, many or a size class.

DNA: TGTGCCAGTAGGGCGGGACAGGGATTGAGGGGCTACACCTTC; CDR3: CASRAGQGLRGYTF; V: TRBV19; size: NA; J: TRBJ1-2; D: TRBD1
DNA: TGTGCCAGCAGTGAGTCCGCGGACAGCCGCTCCTACAATGAGCAGTTCTTC; CDR3: CASSESADSRSYNEQFF; V: TRBV6-4; size: NA; J: TRBJ2-1; D: NA
DNA: TGTGCCAGCAGTGAACTCCGGGTGAGCCAAGATTCACCCCTCCACTTT; CDR3: CASSELRVSQDSPLHF; V: TRBV25-1; size: NA; J: TRBJ1-6; D: NA
DNA: TGTGCCAGCAGAACACTAGCGGGGGCTATTGAGTTCTTC; CDR3: CASRTLAGAIEFF; V: TRBV6-5; size: NA; J: TRBJ2-1; D: TRBD2
DNA: TGTGCCAGCAGCTTACTCGACAGGGCAACCACCGGGGAGCTGTTTTTT; CDR3: CASSLLDRATTGELFF; V: TRBV7-9; size: once; J: TRBJ2-2; D: TRBD1
DNA: TGTGCCAGCAGACGGGGAAACGAGCAGTACTTC; CDR3: CASRRGNEQYF; V: TRBV14; size: few; J: TRBJ2-7; D: NA
DNA: TGTGCCACCACCGAGGCTGCAGGGGAAGGCAATCAGCCCCAGCATTTT; CDR3: CATTEAAGEGNQPQHF; V: TRBV10-3; size: NA; J: TRBJ1-5; D: NA
DNA: TGCGCCAGCAGCCAGGGGACAGGACACACCGGGGAGCTGTTTTTT; CDR3: CASSQGTGHTGELFF; V: TRBV4-3; size: NA; J: TRBJ2-2; D: TRBD1
DNA: TGTGCCAGCAGCTTAGGGGACAGGGGAGTTAATACGCAGTATTTT; CDR3: CASSLGDRGVNTQYF; V: TRBV7-9; size: NA; J: TRBJ2-3; D: TRBD1
DNA: TGCGCCAGCAGCCCCGGACAGGGGACAGATACGCAGTATTTT; CDR3: CASSPGQGTDTQYF; V: TRBV4-1; size: NA; J: TRBJ2-3; D: TRBD1
DNA: TGTGCCAGCAGCTTGCTCACAGATAACACCGGGGAGCTGTTTTTT; CDR3: CASSLLTDNTGELFF; V: TRBV5-6; size: NA; J: TRBJ2-2; D: NA
DNA: TGCAGCGTGGAAGGCGAGGTATTCGAGCAGTACTTC; CDR3: CSVEGEVFEQYF; V: TRBV29-1; size: NA; J: TRBJ2-7; D: NA
DNA: TGTGCCAGCAGTGAATGGGGGGGACAAACTAACACCGGGGAGCTGTTTTTT; CDR3: CASSEWGGQTNTGELFF; V: TRBV25-1; size: once; J: TRBJ2-2; D: NA
DNA: TGCAGCGGGAGACTAGCGCTGAGCACAGATACGCAGTATTTT; CDR3: CSGRLALSTDTQYF; V: TRBV29-1; size: NA; J: TRBJ2-3; D: TRBD2
DNA: TGTGCCAGCTTTTCAAGCCCCAATTCACCCCTCCACTTT; CDR3: CASFSSPNSPLHF; V: TRBV5-4; size: NA; J: TRBJ1-6; D: NA
DNA: TGTGCCACCAGCAGAGAATATTCCCTCAGACAGGGACGGAATTCACCCCTCCACTTT; CDR3: CATSREYSLRQGRNSPLHF; V: TRBV15; size: NA; J: TRBJ1-6; D: TRBD1
DNA: TGTGCCAGCAGCAAGGCAGGGTATGGCTACACCTTC; CDR3: CASSKAGYGYTF; V: TRBV11-3; size: NA; J: TRBJ1-2; D: NA
DNA: TGTGCCAGCAGCCTCAACAGGGTCGGCGGCTACACCTTC; CDR3: CASSLNRVGGYTF; V: TRBV14; size: NA; J: TRBJ1-2; D: NA
DNA: TGTGCCAGTAGTCCCGACAGCTTCTATGGCTACACCTTC; CDR3: CASSPDSFYGYTF; V: TRBV19; size: few; J: TRBJ1-2; D: NA
DNA: TGCGCCAGCAGCCCCGAGGGGGGGATAGCCAGAGAAGCTTTCTTT; CDR3: CASSPEGGIAREAFF; V: TRBV5-1; size: NA; J: TRBJ1-1; D: NA
DNA: TGTGCCAGCAGCCCCAGGGGCTTGGGAGCTGGGGCCAACGTCCTGACTTTC; CDR3: CASSPRGLGAGANVLTF; V: TRBV7-2; size: NA; J: TRBJ2-6; D: NA
DNA: TGTGCCAGCTCACAGGGACAGATACAAGAGACCCAGTACTTC; CDR3: CASSQGQIQETQYF; V: TRBV18; size: NA; J: TRBJ2-5; D: TRBD1
DNA: TGTGCCAGCAGCTGGACCGGACAGGTGCCGAATTTT; CDR3: CASSWTGQVPNF; V: TRBV5-5; size: NA; J: TRBJ1-4; D: TRBD1
DNA: TGTGCCAGCTCCCAGACTAGTGGGAACACCGGGGAGCTGTTTTTT; CDR3: CASSQTSGNTGELFF; V: TRBV18; size: NA; J: TRBJ2-2; D: NA
DNA: TGTGCCAGCAGTGATCGGTTAGCCTACGAGCAGTACTTC; CDR3: CASSDRLAYEQYF; V: TRBV6-1; size: NA; J: TRBJ2-7; D: NA
DNA: TGTGCCAGCAGTTACTCAGGACTAGCTGTTAATGAGCAGTTCTTC; CDR3: CASSYSGLAVNEQFF; V: TRBV6-5; size: NA; J: TRBJ2-1; D: TRBD2
DNA: TGTGCCAGCAAAGGACTAAACTATGGCTACACCTTC; CDR3: CASKGLNYGYTF; V: TRBV9; size: NA; J: TRBJ1-2; D: NA
DNA: TGTGCCAGCAGCTCTCTAGCGGGGGGTACGTCCTACGAGCAGTACTTC; CDR3: CASSSLAGGTSYEQYF; V: TRBV5-5; size: NA; J: TRBJ2-7; D: TRBD2
DNA: TGCAGCGTTGGGGGCAGCCTTAACACCGGGGAGCTGTTTTTT; CDR3: CSVGGSLNTGELFF; V: TRBV29-1; size: NA; J: TRBJ2-2; D: NA
DNA: TGTGCCAGCAGCTTCCGAACTAGCGGCGACAATGAGCAGTTCTTC; CDR3: CASSFRTSGDNEQFF; V: TRBV5-6; size: once; J: TRBJ2-1; D: TRBD2
DNA: TGTGCCAGCAGTGAAGCGCAACTAGCGGGGGGAGTCAAAAACATTCAGTACTTC; CDR3: CASSEAQLAGGVKNIQYF; V: TRBV6-1; size: NA; J: TRBJ2-4; D: TRBD2
DNA: TGTGCCAGTAGTACCCCAGGGGGCAGGCAGCCCCAGCATTTT; CDR3: CASSTPGGRQPQHF; V: TRBV19; size: few; J: TRBJ1-5; D: TRBD1
DNA: TGTGCCTGGAGTTGGGGAGGTCCGGGAGATACGCAGTATTTT; CDR3: CAWSWGGPGDTQYF; V: TRBV30; size: once; J: TRBJ2-3; D: NA
DNA: TGTGCTAGTGGTTTGGTAGGGGGCCCGAACAGGGGATCCTACAATGAGCAGTTCTTC; CDR3: CASGLVGGPNRGSYNEQFF; V: TRBV12-5; size: NA; J: TRBJ2-1; D: TRBD1
DNA: TGTGCCAGCAGTCCCAACTACAGGAGCACAGATACGCAGTATTTT; CDR3: CASSPNYRSTDTQYF; V: TRBV27; size: NA; J: TRBJ2-3; D: NA
DNA: TGCGCCAGCAGCCCGGGGACAGGGGGCATGGATGGCTACACCTTC; CDR3: CASSPGTGGMDGYTF; V: TRBV5-1; size: NA; J: TRBJ1-2; D: TRBD1
DNA: TGTGCCAGCAGCCCCCTAGCGGGGGGGAGAGAGACCCAGTACTTC; CDR3: CASSPLAGGRETQYF; V: TRBV9; size: NA; J: TRBJ2-5; D: TRBD2
DNA: TGCGCCAGCAGCCAAGGGCAGGGGACCTACGAGCAGTACTTC; CDR3: CASSQGQGTYEQYF; V: TRBV4-1; size: NA; J: TRBJ2-7; D: NA
DNA: TGCGCCAGCAGCTTGGGACTAGCGGGGGGGCCGGGCAATGAGCAGTTCTTC; CDR3: CASSLGLAGGPGNEQFF; V: TRBV5-1; size: NA; J: TRBJ2-1; D: TRBD2
DNA: TGTGCCAGCAGAACCGGGACAGGGGTCTACAATGAGCAGTTCTTC; CDR3: CASRTGTGVYNEQFF; V: TRBV27; size: once; J: TRBJ2-1; D: TRBD1
DNA: TGTGCCAGCAGCCAGGGTTCAGGGGGCGGCTACACCTTC; CDR3: CASSQGSGGGYTF; V: TRBV5-4; size: NA; J: TRBJ1-2; D: TRBD1
DNA: TGTGCCAGCAGCCCGACAGGGGGAGAGGGGCTAAGTGGCTACACCTTC; CDR3: CASSPTGGEGLSGYTF; V: TRBV7-9; size: NA; J: TRBJ1-2; D: TRBD1
DNA: TGTGCCAGCAGTTACCGGGACAGGGATGACGAGCAGTACTTC; CDR3: CASSYRDRDDEQYF; V: TRBV6-6; size: NA; J: TRBJ2-7; D: TRBD1
DNA: TGTGCCAGCAGCTCCCAGGGGAAGGATGGCTACACCTTC; CDR3: CASSSQGKDGYTF; V: TRBV7-9; size: NA; J: TRBJ1-2; D: NA
DNA: TGTGCCAGCAGTTGGTCGGACAGCCCGACCTACGAGCAGTACTTC; CDR3: CASSWSDSPTYEQYF; V: TRBV6-5; size: NA; J: TRBJ2-7; D: NA
DNA: TGTGCCAGCTCACCGCGGACAGGGTCCTACGAGCAGTACTTC; CDR3: CASSPRTGSYEQYF; V: TRBV18; size: once; J: TRBJ2-7; D: TRBD1
DNA: TGTGCCATCAGGGGGACAGGGCTAAGCACAGATACGCAGTATTTT; CDR3: CAIRGTGLSTDTQYF; V: TRBV10-3; size: NA; J: TRBJ2-3; D: TRBD1
DNA: TGCGCCAGCAGCGGGGACCGGGGGGGCTACACCTTC; CDR3: CASSGDRGGYTF; V: TRBV5-1; size: NA; J: TRBJ1-2; D: NA
DNA: TGTGCCAGCAGCTTGGGTCAGGCGGGGCCCTACGAGCAGTACTTC; CDR3: CASSLGQAGPYEQYF; V: TRBV5-4; size: few; J: TRBJ2-7; D: NA
DNA: TGTGCCAGCAAATTTGACAGACACCTCGACGCGCAGTATTTT; CDR3: CASKFDRHLDAQYF; V: TRBV28; size: NA; J: TRBJ2-3; D: NA
DNA: TGTGCCAGCAGCTTAGGCTGGCAGAACACACACAATCAGCCCCAGCATTTT; CDR3: CASSLGWQNTHNQPQHF; V: TRBV7-9; size: NA; J: TRBJ1-5; D: NA
DNA: TGTGCCAGCAGCTTAGTACAGGGTAGTAATGAAAAACTGTTTTTT; CDR3: CASSLVQGSNEKLFF; V: TRBV7-9; size: NA; J: TRBJ1-4; D: NA
DNA: TGCGCCAGCAGCCAAGATATTACAGCCGTCTCACGCACAGATACGCAGTATTTT; CDR3: CASSQDITAVSRTDTQYF; V: TRBV4-1; size: NA; J: TRBJ2-3; D: NA
DNA: TGTGCCAGCAGGAGAGGAGGGGTGGGCGAGCAGTACTTC; CDR3: CASRRGGVGEQYF; V: TRBV6-5; size: NA; J: TRBJ2-7; D: NA
DNA: TGTGCCAGCAGTACAGTGGGGAACACTGAAGCTTTCTTT; CDR3: CASSTVGNTEAFF; V: TRBV27; size: NA; J: TRBJ1-1; D: NA